These T cell receptor beta chains were read from a single sample in a study of cytomegalovirus exposure and HLA in healthy donors. Clones were read by immunoSEQ multiplex PCR, and TCRdb kept only the in-frame ones, dropping some. This sample carries 150,000 to 200,000 clones, just under 90% of them seen once, and the ten largest clones take around a tenth. Sequenced: PBMCs. These receptors were obtained from a woman between 18 and 29 years old in good health and CMV-seropositive. Both conserved end residues are part of each CDR3. D genes are given only for firm matches. Clone sizes are given selectively: once, few, many, or a class where the clone is expanded.

CDR3aa	CDR3nt	d_gene	v_gene	abundance	j_gene
CASSGGPGNTEAFF	TGCGCCAGCAGCGGGGGCCCTGGGAACACTGAAGCTTTCTTT	.	TRBV5-1	.	TRBJ1-1
CASSLAHRKETQYF	TGTGCCAGCAGCTTGGCCCACAGGAAAGAGACCCAGTACTTC	.	TRBV5-8	.	TRBJ2-5
CATSRLAGGDPTDTQYF	TGTGCCACCAGCAGATTAGCGGGAGGAGACCCGACAGATACGCAGTATTTT	TRBD2	TRBV15	.	TRBJ2-3
CASSLLSTGGVYEQYF	TGTGCCAGCAGCTTACTATCAACAGGGGGCGTCTACGAGCAGTACTTC	TRBD1	TRBV11-2	.	TRBJ2-7
CASSHLGGADTQYF	TGTGCTAGCAGCCATCTGGGGGGGGCAGATACGCAGTATTTT	TRBD2	TRBV7-7	.	TRBJ2-3
CASSRLSGISYEQYF	TGTGCCAGCAGCCGCCTGAGCGGGATCTCCTACGAGCAGTACTTC	TRBD2	TRBV7-9	.	TRBJ2-7
CASSEYSNQPQHF	TGTGCCAGCAGTGAATATAGCAATCAGCCCCAGCATTTT	.	TRBV6-4	.	TRBJ1-5
CASGLVQGALNEQFF	TGTGCTAGTGGTTTGGTACAGGGGGCCCTCAATGAGCAGTTCTTC	TRBD1	TRBV12-5	.	TRBJ2-1
CASSVGEGTGKTEAFF	TGTGCCAGCAGCGTAGGGGAGGGGACAGGGAAAACTGAAGCTTTCTTT	TRBD1	TRBV9	.	TRBJ1-1
CATSRVPSGTGEGEKLFF	TGTGCCACCAGCAGAGTTCCTAGCGGGACAGGGGAAGGCGAAAAACTGTTTTTT	TRBD1	TRBV15	.	TRBJ1-4
CASSWGDRANYGYTF	TGTGCCAGCAGCTGGGGGGACAGAGCTAACTATGGCTACACCTTC	TRBD1	TRBV7-9	few	TRBJ1-2
CASSLNRGWQPQHF	TGTGCCAGCAGTTTAAACAGGGGCTGGCAGCCCCAGCATTTT	TRBD1	TRBV28	.	TRBJ1-5
CASSFPGAYEQYF	TGTGCCAGCAGCTTTCCCGGAGCCTACGAGCAGTACTTC	.	TRBV5-4	few	TRBJ2-7
CASTRAQEGEQYF	TGTGCCAGCACAAGGGCGCAGGAGGGCGAGCAGTACTTC	.	TRBV6-1	.	TRBJ2-7
CASSQTTGTGTYEQYF	TGTGCCAGCTCACAAACAACCGGGACAGGGACATACGAGCAGTACTTC	TRBD1	TRBV18	.	TRBJ2-7
CASSQLAGQRETQYF	TGCGCCAGCAGCCAACTAGCGGGCCAACGGGAGACCCAGTACTTC	TRBD2	TRBV4-1	.	TRBJ2-5
CASSQGTEAF	TGTGCCAGCAGTCAGGGGACGGAGGCCTTC	.	TRBV6-1	.	TRBJ1-2
CASSTQGASYEQFF	TGTGCCAGTAGTACGCAGGGGGCCAGCTATGAGCAGTTCTTC	TRBD1	TRBV19	.	TRBJ2-1
CASSPRSGEMSEAFF	TGTGCCAGCTCACCACGTTCCGGGGAAATGTCTGAAGCTTTCTTT	.	TRBV18	few	TRBJ1-1
CASSRAGDGETQYF	TGTGCCAGCAGCCGCGCGGGAGATGGAGAGACCCAGTACTTC	TRBD2	TRBV11-3	.	TRBJ2-5
CASIPGTSWRTPRGTYEQYF	TGTGCCAGTATCCCAGGGACTAGTTGGAGGACCCCCCGGGGAACCTACGAGCAGTACTTC	TRBD2	TRBV19	once	TRBJ2-7
CASSLGAGPTDTQYF	TGTGCCAGCAGCTTAGGAGCGGGGCCCACAGATACGCAGTATTTT	TRBD2	TRBV7-2	once	TRBJ2-3
CASSPLVRDRENGYTF	TGTGCCAGCTCACCACTAGTCCGGGACAGGGAAAATGGCTACACCTTC	TRBD1	TRBV18	.	TRBJ1-2
CASSDSILHEQFF	TGTGCCAGCAGTGACTCGATCCTACATGAGCAGTTCTTC	.	TRBV6-4	.	TRBJ2-1
CASSIGLSGEQYF	TGTGCCAGTAGTATAGGACTAAGCGGCGAGCAGTACTTC	.	TRBV19	.	TRBJ2-7
CASRDSSSYNEQFF	TGTGCCAGCCGGGACAGCAGTTCCTACAATGAGCAGTTCTTC	TRBD1	TRBV2	.	TRBJ2-1
CASSSTSLRGEQYF	TGTGCCAGCAGTAGCACGAGCTTAAGGGGGGAGCAGTACTTC	.	TRBV6-5	few	TRBJ2-7
CASSLGDQETQYF	TGTGCCAGCAGCCTCGGGGACCAAGAGACCCAGTACTTC	.	TRBV9	.	TRBJ2-5
CASSRRISLNTEAFF	TGCGCCAGCAGCCGCCGAATTAGCTTGAACACTGAAGCTTTCTTT	.	TRBV4-3	.	TRBJ1-1
CASSATVNTEAFF	TGTGCCAGCAGTGCCACAGTGAACACTGAAGCTTTCTTT	.	TRBV2	.	TRBJ1-1
CSVQDTTVSEQYF	TGCAGCGTTCAGGACACCACCGTGAGCGAGCAGTACTTC	.	TRBV29-1	once	TRBJ2-7
CASSLTQGSHEQYF	TGTGCCAGCAGCTTAACCCAGGGGAGCCACGAGCAGTACTTC	.	TRBV7-2	.	TRBJ2-7
CASRWPRGELNTEAFF	TGTGCCAGCAGATGGCCCCGGGGGGAGTTGAACACTGAAGCTTTCTTT	.	TRBV2	.	TRBJ1-1
CASSSAPGRENTGELFF	TGCGCCAGCAGCTCCGCCCCCGGACGGGAGAACACCGGGGAGCTGTTTTTT	.	TRBV5-1	.	TRBJ2-2
CASSVPTSGSGTDTQYF	TGTGCCAGCAGTGTACCTACTAGCGGGAGTGGCACAGATACGCAGTATTTT	TRBD2	TRBV2	.	TRBJ2-3
CSVEDLQGTGITGELFF	TGCAGCGTTGAAGATCTTCAGGGGACAGGTATCACCGGGGAGCTGTTTTTT	TRBD1	TRBV29-1	.	TRBJ2-2
CASKLGGYGYTF	TGTGCCAGCAAGCTAGGGGGCTATGGCTACACCTTC	.	TRBV28	.	TRBJ1-2
CAWSGAAGRYQPQHF	TGTGCCTGGAGTGGGGCTGCGGGGCGTTATCAGCCCCAGCATTTT	.	TRBV30	.	TRBJ1-5
CSVVGQGPYEQYF	TGCAGCGTCGTGGGACAGGGGCCCTACGAGCAGTACTTC	TRBD1	TRBV29-1	few	TRBJ2-7
CASSHTRLALSTDTQYF	TGCGCCAGCAGCCATACTCGACTAGCCTTATCCACAGATACGCAGTATTTT	TRBD2	TRBV4-1	.	TRBJ2-3
CASSLGQPGNTIYF	TGTGCCAGCAGCTTGGGACAACCGGGAAACACCATATATTTT	.	TRBV5-4	.	TRBJ1-3
CASKTTGGLDGELFF	TGCGCCAGCAAGACGACAGGGGGCTTGGACGGGGAGCTGTTTTTT	TRBD1	TRBV5-1	.	TRBJ2-2
CASSARGSAGANVLTF	TGTGCCAGCTCAGCAAGGGGGAGTGCTGGGGCCAACGTCCTGACTTTC	.	TRBV18	.	TRBJ2-6
CASRGQGARGTEAFF	TGTGCCAGCAGGGGACAGGGGGCGCGAGGCACTGAAGCTTTCTTT	TRBD1	TRBV28	.	TRBJ1-1
CASSQEAPLREAFF	TGCGCCAGCAGCCAAGAAGCTCCCCTGAGGGAGGCTTTCTTT	.	TRBV4-1	.	TRBJ1-1
CASGGQMNTEAFF	TGTGCCAGCGGGGGACAAATGAACACTGAAGCTTTCTTT	.	TRBV9	.	TRBJ1-1
CASAARGLAGINEQFF	TGTGCCAGCGCCGCCCGTGGCCTAGCGGGGATAAATGAGCAGTTCTTC	TRBD2	TRBV14	.	TRBJ2-1
CASSPLPTTVMTQYF	TGTGCCAGCTCACCGCTACCTACTACGGTAATGACGCAGTATTTT	.	TRBV18	.	TRBJ2-3
CASRRGTEAFF	TGTGCCAGCAGGCGAGGCACTGAAGCTTTCTTT	.	TRBV21-1	.	TRBJ1-1
CASSYSGGLNTEAFF	TGTGCCAGCAGTTATTCGGGGGGACTTAACACTGAAGCTTTCTTT	.	TRBV6-5	.	TRBJ1-1